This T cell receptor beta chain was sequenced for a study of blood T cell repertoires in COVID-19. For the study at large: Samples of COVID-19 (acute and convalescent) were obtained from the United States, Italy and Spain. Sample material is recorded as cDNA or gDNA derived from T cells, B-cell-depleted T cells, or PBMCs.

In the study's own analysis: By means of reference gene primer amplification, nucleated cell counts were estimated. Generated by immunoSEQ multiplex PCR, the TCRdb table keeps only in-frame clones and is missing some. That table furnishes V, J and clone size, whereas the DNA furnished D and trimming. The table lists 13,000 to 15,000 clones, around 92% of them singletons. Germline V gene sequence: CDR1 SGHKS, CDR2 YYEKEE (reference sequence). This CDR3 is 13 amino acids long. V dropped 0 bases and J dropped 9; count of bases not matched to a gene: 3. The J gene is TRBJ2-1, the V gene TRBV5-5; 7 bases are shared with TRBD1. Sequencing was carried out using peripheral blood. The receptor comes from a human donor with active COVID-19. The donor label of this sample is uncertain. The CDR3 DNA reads TGTGCCAGCAGCTTGGGGACAGGTTTTGAGCAGTTCTTC. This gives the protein CASSLGTGFEQFF.